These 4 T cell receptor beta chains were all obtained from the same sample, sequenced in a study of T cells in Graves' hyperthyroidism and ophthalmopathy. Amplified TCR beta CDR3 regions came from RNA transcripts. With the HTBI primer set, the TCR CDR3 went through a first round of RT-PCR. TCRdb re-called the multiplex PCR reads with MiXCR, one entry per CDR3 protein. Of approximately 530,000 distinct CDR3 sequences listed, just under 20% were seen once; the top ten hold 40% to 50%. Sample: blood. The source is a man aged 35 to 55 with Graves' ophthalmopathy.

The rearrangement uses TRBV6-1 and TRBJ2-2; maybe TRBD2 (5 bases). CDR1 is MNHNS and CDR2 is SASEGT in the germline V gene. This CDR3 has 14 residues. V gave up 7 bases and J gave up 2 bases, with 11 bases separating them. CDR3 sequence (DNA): TGTGCCAGCAAGCGGTCGGGAAACACCGGGGAGCTGTTTTTT. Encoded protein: CASKRSGNTGELFF.

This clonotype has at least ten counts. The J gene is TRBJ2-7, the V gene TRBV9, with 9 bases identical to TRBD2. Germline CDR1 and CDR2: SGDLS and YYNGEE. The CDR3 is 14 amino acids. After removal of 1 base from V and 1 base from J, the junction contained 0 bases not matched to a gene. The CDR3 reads CASSVLAGSYEQYF. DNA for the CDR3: TGTGCCAGCAGCGTACTAGCGGGGTCCTACGAGCAGTACTTC.

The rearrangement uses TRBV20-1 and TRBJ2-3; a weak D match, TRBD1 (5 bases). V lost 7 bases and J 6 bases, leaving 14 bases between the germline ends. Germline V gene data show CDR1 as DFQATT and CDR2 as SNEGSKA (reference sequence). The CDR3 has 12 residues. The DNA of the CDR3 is TGCAGTGTCGAGCTGGGGCTGGATACGCAGTATTTT. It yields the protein CSVELGLDTQYF.

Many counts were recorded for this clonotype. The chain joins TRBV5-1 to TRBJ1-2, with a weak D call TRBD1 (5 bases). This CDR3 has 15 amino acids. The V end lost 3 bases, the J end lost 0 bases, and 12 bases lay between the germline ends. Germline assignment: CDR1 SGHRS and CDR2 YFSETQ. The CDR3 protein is CASSSTGRANYGYTF. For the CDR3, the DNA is TGCGCCAGCAGCTCTACGGGACGAGCTAACTATGGCTACACCTTC.